This passage covers 11 T cell receptor beta chains from one sample sequenced in a study of T cell repertoires in cytomegalovirus infection. TCRdb re-called the reads through MiXCR, storing one row per CDR3 protein. The sample has a few hundred thousand distinct CDR3 sequences; 9.5% are singletons. Sequenced material: PBMCs. These receptors originate from a human donor in good health (CMV status not recorded). Some clones in this sample may be carry-over from other donors' samples.

This chain uses TRBV12-3 or TRBV12-4 with TRBJ2-7; D is uncertain. This CDR3 contains 14 residues. V lost 6 bases and J lost 6, with 18 bases in between. The CDR3 loop reads CASSAPLKVVEQYF. The CDR3 DNA follows: TGTGCCAGCAGCGCCCCTCTTAAGGTGGTCGAGCAGTACTTC.

This clonotype appeared a few times. The rearrangement joins TRBV12-5 to TRBJ1-3; 7 positions agree with TRBD1. CDR1 LGHNT and CDR2 FRNRAP come from the germline V gene. The CDR3 has 18 residues. After removal of 3 bases from V and 1 base from J, the junction contained 12 bases not matched to a gene. This CDR3 is CASGFLRPQGLSGNTIYF. Written as DNA, the CDR3 is TGTGCTAGTGGTTTCCTACGACCACAGGGGCTTTCTGGAAACACCATATATTTT.

This clonotype came up a few times. The genes are TRBV28 and TRBJ2-7; weak D call: TRBD2 (5 bases). The germline V and J ends were trimmed by 2 bases and 11 bases, with 10 bases remaining between them. The CDR3 length is 11 residues. CDR1 is MDHEN, CDR2 SYDVKM, per germline. CDR3 amino acids: CASSLPGREYF. DNA of the CDR3: TGTGCCAGCAGTTTACCGGGGAGAGAGTACTTC.

This clonotype was observed a handful of times. CDR3 DNA sequence: TGTGCCAGCAGATTTATAGTGGGCGGGAGGGGAAATGAGCAGTTCTTC. Protein product: CASRFIVGGRGNEQFF. The J gene is TRBJ2-1, the V gene TRBV6-5; 9 bases are shared with TRBD2. This CDR3 is built from 16 residues. Unmatched junction bases numbered 13, after V lost 6 bases and J lost 7 bases. Germline-derived CDR1 and CDR2 are MNHEY and SVGAGI.

This clonotype has at least ten counts. This rearrangement joins TRBV7-2 to TRBJ2-3; D is undetermined. The ends were cut back, 1 base at V and 4 bases at J, with 6 bases in the middle. The CDR3 extends over 13 amino acids. Germline CDR1 is SGHTA and CDR2 is FQGNSA. The CDR3 protein is CASSLGPPDTQYF. CDR3 nucleotide sequence: TGTGCCAGCAGCTTAGGGCCCCCAGATACGCAGTATTTT. Looking up the rest from reference TRBV7-2 and TRBJ2-3 gives the full variable domain: GAGVSQSPSNKVTEKGKDVELRCDPISGHTALYWYRQSLGQGLEFLIYFQGNSAPDKSGLPSDRFSAERTGGSVSTLTIQRTQQEDSAVYLCASSLGPPDTQYFGPGTRLTVL.

This clonotype was counted many times. The chain employs TRBV6-2 or TRBV6-3 and TRBJ2-1; the match to TRBD2 covers 10 bases. Germline-derived CDR1 and CDR2 are MNHEY and SVGEGT. V trimming: 8 bases; J trimming: 4 bases; junction bases outside the gene matches: 5. The CDR3 extends over 14 amino acids. Written as DNA, the CDR3 is TGTGCCAGCTGGGAGCGGGAGGGTTACAATGAGCAGTTCTTC. The encoded protein is CASWEREGYNEQFF.

The chain has TRBV6-2 or TRBV6-3 and TRBJ2-7, with D perhaps TRBD1 (6 bases). The CDR3 loop spans 13 amino acids. The V end lost 4 bases, the J end lost 2 bases, and 9 bases lay between the germline ends. Germline-derived CDR1 and CDR2 are MNHEY and SVGEGT. This CDR3 reads CASSWHRAYEQYF. The CDR3 nucleotides are TGTGCCAGCAGTTGGCACAGGGCCTACGAGCAGTACTTC.

This chain uses TRBV4-2 with TRBJ2-7; 7 bases match TRBD1. The J segment lost 3 bases and the V segment lost 4 bases, leaving 3 bases of the junction unmatched. The CDR3 sequence is 13 residues long. CDR1 LGHNA and CDR2 YNFKEQ come from the germline V gene. The CDR3 nucleotides are TGTGCCAGCAGCCCCGACAGGGACTACGAGCAGTACTTC. It translates to CASSPDRDYEQYF.

This clonotype was observed a few times. The J gene is TRBJ1-2, the V gene TRBV7-2; D is possibly TRBD1 (5 bases). The CDR3 has 14 amino acids. Between the trimmed V and J ends, which lost 4 bases and 7 bases, there was a span of 16 bases. Germline V gene lookup returns CDR1 SGHTA and CDR2 FQGNSA. CDR3 sequence reads: CASSSKAGWAGYTF. For the CDR3, the DNA is TGTGCCAGCAGCTCGAAAGCAGGGTGGGCTGGCTACACCTTC.

At least ten counts were recorded for this clonotype. The J gene is TRBJ2-7, the V gene TRBV2, with 9 nucleotides matching TRBD1. The CDR3 spans 14 residues. Trimming took 2 bases from V and 3 from J; bases not matched to a gene: 2. From germline, CDR1 is SNHLY and CDR2 FYNNEI. The CDR3 loop is CASSEQGQGYEQYF. The DNA for the CDR3 is TGTGCCAGCAGTGAACAGGGACAGGGCTACGAGCAGTACTTC.

This clonotype has only a few counts. The chain has TRBV12-3 or TRBV12-4 and TRBJ1-1, with TRBD1 matching 7 bases. This CDR3 region has 15 residues. J was trimmed by 5 bases and V by 2 bases; bases with no gene match: 8. Here the CDR3 DNA reads TGTGCCAGCAGTTTAACCGGACAGGCGGGGACTGAAGCTTTCTTT. It codes for CASSLTGQAGTEAFF.